This TCR beta chain originates from a study of CD8+ T cells in alopecia areata. The overall study: Treated patients took oral tofacitinib at 5 to 10 mg twice daily.

This CDR3 has 14 amino acids. The ends were cut back, 7 bases at V and 4 bases at J, with 19 bases in the middle. CDR1 and CDR2 from the germline V gene are SQVTM and ANQGSEA. The treatment is: oral pan-JAK inhibitor, 5-10 mg twice daily. RNA extraction and reverse transcription yielded cDNA as sequencing template. The protocol was immunoSEQ multiplex PCR, while the TCRdb copy is restricted to in-frame clones and leaves out a portion. Of roughly 120,000 clones detected, more than 40% appear once; the ten largest clones hold approximately 0.46%. The chain has TRBV29-1 and TRBJ2-5; D may match TRBD1 or TRBD2 (5 bases each). Sequenced here: CD4+ T cells sorted from blood, sampled at week 4, from a patient treated with tofacitinib. The sequence came from a human donor with alopecia areata. CDR3 sequence (DNA): TGCAGCGAGCGGCGAGGGGTTGGGGTAGAGACCCAGTACTTC. As protein: CSERRGVGVETQYF.